The source of this T cell receptor beta chain is a study of vaccination and CD4 T cells after COVID-19. Study-wide background: Post-vaccine sampling followed dose two by a median approximately 70 days (range 14 to 241).

V was trimmed by 3 bases and J by 4 bases, leaving 16 bases between them. CDR1 is DFQATT, CDR2 SNEGSKA, per germline (reference sequence). The CDR3 sequence is 15 residues long. The Oncomine TCR Beta short-read assay was applied to DNA of cultured CD4+ T cells. TCRdb independently ran MiXCR on the PCR reads; one entry per CDR3 protein. The table has more than 9,000 distinct CDR3 sequences, approximately 80% seen once. As for treatment: roughly ten-day PBMC culture with coronavirus spike peptide pools or control peptides (ViraFEST assay). In regard to this clonotype: What it binds is not known.

The rearrangement links TRBV20-1 to TRBJ1-5; the D gene is possibly TRBD1 (5 bases). The sequenced sample was CD4+ T cells from blood, cultured in vitro. This receptor was obtained from a human donor who had recovered from COVID-19. The CDR3 spells CSARHGTDTNQPQHF. The CDR3 DNA reads as TGCAGTGCTAGGCATGGGACGGATACAAATCAGCCCCAGCATTTT.